The 3 T cell receptor beta chains in this list originate from one sample, sequenced in a study of blood T cells in healthy people across ages. Then a second PCR, running about 7 to 11 cycles, was carried out with a sample-barcoded 5' primer and a J-beta primer mix. TCRdb called the 5' RACE reads again in MiXCR, with one record for every CDR3 protein. This repertoire shows 1,500,000 or so distinct CDR3 sequences, roughly two fifths found once; its top ten account for 4%. Sequenced material: blood. These receptors came from a woman under 30 in good health.

The J gene is TRBJ1-2, the V gene TRBV28; 9 bases are shared with TRBD1. Germline CDR1 MDHEN, CDR2 SYDVKM. This CDR3 spans 16 amino acids. With 6 bases clipped from V and 7 bases from J, the junction kept 15 bases outside the gene matches. The CDR3 DNA reads TGTGCCAGCAGCCGGTCCGGACAGGGGTCTTTCAGTGGCTACACCTTC. This codes for CASSRSGQGSFSGYTF.

Details on this clonotype: Germline is not matched at one junction end, which may reflect a read error. The rearrangement joins TRBV9 to TRBJ1-5; possible D gene TRBD1, 6 bases. Germline CDR1 reads SGDLS; CDR2 reads YYNGEE. This CDR3 region has 14 residues. The CDR3 DNA is TGTGCCGGCAGCGTAGGGGGGTTCGGTCAGCCCCAGCATTTT. It codes for CAGSVGGFGQPQHF.

The chain has TRBV5-1 and TRBJ2-1; D perhaps matches TRBD2 (6 bases). CDR1 is SGHRS and CDR2 is YFSETQ in the germline V gene. Trimming pared 3 bases from V and 6 bases from J, leaving 22 bases between. The CDR3 loop spans 17 amino acids. The CDR3 nucleotides read TGCGCCAGCAGCTCGTTGGGGTTGGACTGGGAGGTCAATGAGCAGTTCTTC. It encodes CASSSLGLDWEVNEQFF.